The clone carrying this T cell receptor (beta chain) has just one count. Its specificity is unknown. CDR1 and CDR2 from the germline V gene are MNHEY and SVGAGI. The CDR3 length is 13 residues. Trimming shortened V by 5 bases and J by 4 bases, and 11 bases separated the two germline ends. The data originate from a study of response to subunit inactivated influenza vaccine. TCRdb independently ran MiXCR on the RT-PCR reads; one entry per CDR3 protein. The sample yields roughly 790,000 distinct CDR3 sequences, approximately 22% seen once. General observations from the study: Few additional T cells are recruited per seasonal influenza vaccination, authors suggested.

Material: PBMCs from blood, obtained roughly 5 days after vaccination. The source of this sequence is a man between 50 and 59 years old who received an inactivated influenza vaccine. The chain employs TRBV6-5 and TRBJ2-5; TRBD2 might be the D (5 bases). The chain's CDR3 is CASSTEGAETQYF. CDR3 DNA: TGTGCCAGCAGTACCGAGGGCGCAGAGACCCAGTACTTC.